This entry lists 20 T cell receptor beta chains sequenced from one sample in a study of blood T cell repertoires in COVID-19. The table came from immunoSEQ multiplex PCR; TCRdb's copy has only in-frame clones and leaves some out. Of approximately 90,000 clones detected, approximately 80% appear once; the ten largest clones hold approximately 31%. The sequenced sample consisted of peripheral blood. The receptors come from a woman aged 80 or older with active or convalescent COVID-19.

The V call is TRBV19, the J call TRBJ2-3; TRBD2 matches 8 bases. The CDR3 consists of 16 residues. The V gene's germline CDR1 is LNHDA and CDR2 SQIVND (reference sequence). V shed 3 bases and J 2 bases; nucleotides not matched to a gene: 7. The CDR3 DNA sequence: TGTGCCAGTAGTATTATTAGCGGGAAATTCACAGATACGCAGTATTTT. Protein: CASSIISGKFTDTQYF.

The chain employs TRBV18 and TRBJ1-2, with D perhaps TRBD1 (5 bases). Trimming pared 6 bases from V and 7 bases from J, leaving 9 bases between. CDR1 and CDR2 from the germline V gene are KGHSH and LQKENI. The CDR3 length is 11 residues. The CDR3 bases are TGTGCCAGCTCGGAGGGGCCTGGCTACACCTTC. Its protein is CASSEGPGYTF.

The chain links TRBV2 to TRBJ2-5; D gene ambiguous. Per the germline V gene, CDR1 is SNHLY and CDR2 is FYNNEI. This CDR3 is 16 amino acids long. The ends were cut back, 2 bases at V and 6 bases at J, with 19 bases in the middle. This CDR3 is CASSENLGAPGKTQYF. The CDR3 DNA sequence: TGTGCCAGCAGTGAAAACTTAGGAGCCCCCGGAAAGACCCAGTACTTC.

This sequence joins TRBV14 and TRBJ1-1; the D gene is possibly TRBD1 (5 bases). CDR3 size: 16 residues. V lost 0 bases and J 3 bases, leaving 14 bases between the germline ends. Germline V CDR1 and CDR2: SGHDN, FVKESK. The CDR3 region has the DNA TGTGCCAGCAGCCAAGATCTCGGGCAGGGCGACACTGAAGCTTTCTTT. Residues: CASSQDLGQGDTEAFF.

The chain couples TRBV28 to TRBJ1-2, with a possible D match to TRBD1 (6 bases). Trimming pared 6 bases from V and 7 bases from J, leaving 21 bases between. This CDR3 is 15 amino acids long. The V gene's germline CDR1 is MDHEN and CDR2 SYDVKM. CDR3 in amino acids: CASRLWGGQGSGYTF. CDR3 DNA sequence: TGTGCCAGCAGACTCTGGGGCGGGCAGGGGAGTGGCTACACCTTC.

CDR3 coding DNA: TGTGCCAGCAGCTCCCAAGCGGGGGGGAGCACCGGGGAGCTGTTTTTT. It is translated as CASSSQAGGSTGELFF. The chain recombines TRBV7-9 with TRBJ2-2; 10 bases are a match to TRBD2. From germline, CDR1 is SEHNR and CDR2 FQNEAQ (reference sequence). There are 16 residues in the CDR3. V lost 4 bases, J lost 4 bases, and 6 bases stayed unmatched. The full variable domain, completed using reference TRBV7-9 and TRBJ2-2, is DTGVSQNPRHKITKRGQNVTFRCDPISEHNRLYWYRQTLGQGPEFLTYFQNEAQLEKSRLLSDRFSAERPKGSFSTLEIQRTEQGDSAMYLCASSSQAGGSTGELFFGEGSRLTVL.

This chain links TRBV2 with TRBJ1-2; 8 nucleotides line up with TRBD1. Trimming cost V 4 bases and J 8 bases; bases outside gene matches: 9. The CDR3 contains 14 residues. The germline V gene encodes CDR1 SNHLY and CDR2 FYNNEI. DNA for the CDR3: TGTGCCAGCAGTGCCCGGGACAGGTCGTCCGGCTACACCTTC. Residues: CASSARDRSSGYTF.

This chain links TRBV5-8 with TRBJ2-6; TRBD1 matches at 7 bases. The J segment lost 8 bases and the V segment lost 0 bases, leaving 5 bases of the junction unmatched. In germline, CDR1 is SGHTS, CDR2 YDEGEE. The CDR3 is made up of 15 amino acids. The CDR3 DNA reads as TGTGCCAGCAGCTTGGTAGGGGGCAGTACCAACGTCCTGACTTTC. Encoded protein: CASSLVGGSTNVLTF. Full variable domain (outside the CDR3, taken from reference TRBV5-8 and TRBJ2-6): EAGVTQSPTHLIKTRGQQATLRCSPISGHTSVYWYQQALGLGLQFLLWYDEGEERNRGNFPPRFSGRQFPNYSSELNVNALELEDSALYLCASSLVGGSTNVLTFGAGSRLTVL.

V and J are TRBV4-3 and TRBJ1-4; D possibly corresponds to TRBD1 (6 bases). Per germline, CDR1 LGHNA and CDR2 YSLEER. CDR3 length equals 15 residues. Trimming pared 2 bases from V and 8 bases from J, leaving 15 bases between. CDR3 DNA: TGCGCCAGCAGCCAAATCCACCGGGACAACGAAAAACTGTTTTTT. Encoded protein: CASSQIHRDNEKLFF.

V is TRBV6-2 or TRBV6-3 and J is TRBJ2-3; D possibly corresponds to TRBD2 (6 bases). The CDR3 spans 15 residues. V was clipped by 2 bases and J by 2 bases, with 11 bases between them. In germline, CDR1 is MNHEY, CDR2 SVGEGT. CDR3 in DNA: TGTGCCAGCAGTTACGGGGGGACCATCACAGATACGCAGTATTTT. This gives the protein CASSYGGTITDTQYF.

J is TRBJ2-2 and V is TRBV28, with TRBD2 matching 7 bases. Germline assignment: CDR1 MDHEN and CDR2 SYDVKM. The CDR3 is 15 residues long. J was trimmed by 4 bases and V by 5 bases; bases with no gene match: 7. CDR3 region: CASSGTSARTGELFF. The CDR3 DNA reads TGTGCCAGCAGTGGCACTAGCGCGCGCACCGGGGAGCTGTTTTTT.

The rearrangement links TRBV19 to TRBJ1-5, with 8 bases aligning to TRBD1. The CDR3 consists of 14 residues. Germline values: CDR1 LNHDA, CDR2 SQIVND (reference sequence). The junction had 3 bases not matched to a gene; V was cut back by 7 bases and J by 1 base. Here the CDR3 DNA reads TGTGCCAGTACCAGGACAGGGAGCAATCAGCCCCAGCATTTT. Protein sequence: CASTRTGSNQPQHF.

The chain joins TRBV24-1 to TRBJ2-1; 7 bases match TRBD1. CDR1 KGHDR and CDR2 SFDVKD come from the germline V gene. The CDR3 runs to 16 residues. With V trimmed by 1 base and J by 3 bases, 5 bases remained unmatched. In nucleotides, the CDR3 is TGTGCCACCAGTGATTTTGAGACAGGGATCTACAATGAGCAGTTCTTC. Translated, it gives CATSDFETGIYNEQFF.

This chain joins TRBV19 and TRBJ1-1, with D possibly matching TRBD1 (5 bases). V was clipped by 1 base and J by 0 bases, with 12 bases between them. Germline V CDR1 and CDR2: LNHDA, SQIVND (reference sequence). The CDR3 spans 16 residues. The DNA of the CDR3 is TGTGCCAGTAGTATAGGTCGGAGACAGCTGAACACTGAAGCTTTCTTT. Translating gives CASSIGRRQLNTEAFF. The full variable domain, rest sourced from reference TRBV19 and TRBJ1-1, is DGGITQSPKYLFRKEGQNVTLSCEQNLNHDAMYWYRQDPGQGLRLIYYSQIVNDFQKGDIAEGYSVSREKKESFPLTVTSAQKNPTAFYLCASSIGRRQLNTEAFFGQGTRLTVV.

This chain links TRBV20-1 with TRBJ2-3, with 8 bases identical to TRBD2. V lost 3 bases and J lost 0; bases outside the gene matches: 11. The CDR3 is 17 residues long. The germline V gene has CDR1 DFQATT and CDR2 SNEGSKA (reference sequence). CDR3 protein: CSASAGPGGTSTDTQYF. CDR3 nucleotide sequence: TGCAGTGCTAGTGCGGGGCCGGGAGGGACTAGCACAGATACGCAGTATTTT.

V usage is TRBV2 and J usage is TRBJ2-7; no clear D gene. CDR1 is SNHLY and CDR2 is FYNNEI in the germline V gene. The CDR3 is 11 residues long. The V end lost 4 bases, the J end lost 4 bases, and 5 bases lay between the germline ends. CDR3 amino acids: CASSVAYEQYF. DNA of the CDR3: TGTGCCAGCAGTGTGGCATACGAGCAGTACTTC.

The J gene is TRBJ2-3, the V gene TRBV5-4; tentatively, D is TRBD1 (5 bases). Trimming stripped 4 bases from V and 3 bases from J, with 15 bases between. CDR1 is SGHNT, CDR2 YYREEE, per germline (reference sequence). The CDR3 has 15 amino acids. The CDR3 spells CASSPDTARTDTQYF. CDR3 nucleotide sequence: TGTGCCAGCAGCCCGGACACCGCTAGGACAGATACGCAGTATTTT.

This rearrangement joins TRBV3-1 (or the pseudogene TRBV3-2) to TRBJ2-3; 7 nucleotides match TRBD2. The CDR3 length is 15 residues. Looked up from germline, CDR1 is LGHDT and CDR2 is YNNKEL (reference sequence). V shed 4 bases and J 5 bases; nucleotides not matched to a gene: 9. The CDR3 DNA sequence: TGTGCCAGCAGCCCCCGCGGCGGGAGAGGAGATACGCAGTATTTT. Its protein is CASSPRGGRGDTQYF.

This chain connects TRBV3-1 (or the pseudogene TRBV3-2) to TRBJ1-1; the match to TRBD1 covers 7 bases. The CDR3 extends over 14 amino acids. Germline CDR1 reads LGHDT; CDR2 reads YNNKEL (reference sequence). V was clipped by 7 bases and J by 5 bases; unmatched bases: 10. The CDR3 protein is CASTPGGGRTEAFF. In nucleotides, the CDR3 is TGTGCCAGCACCCCAGGGGGAGGAAGGACTGAAGCTTTCTTT.

The V and J genes are TRBV9 and TRBJ2-3; 13 bases agree with TRBD2. V gave up 0 bases and J gave up 6 bases; unmatched junction bases: 4. CDR3 length: 16 amino acids. Germline V gives CDR1 SGDLS, CDR2 YYNGEE. In DNA form, the CDR3 reads TGTGCCAGCAGCGTAGGACTAGCGGGGGGAGTCGATACGCAGTATTTT. Amino acid sequence: CASSVGLAGGVDTQYF.